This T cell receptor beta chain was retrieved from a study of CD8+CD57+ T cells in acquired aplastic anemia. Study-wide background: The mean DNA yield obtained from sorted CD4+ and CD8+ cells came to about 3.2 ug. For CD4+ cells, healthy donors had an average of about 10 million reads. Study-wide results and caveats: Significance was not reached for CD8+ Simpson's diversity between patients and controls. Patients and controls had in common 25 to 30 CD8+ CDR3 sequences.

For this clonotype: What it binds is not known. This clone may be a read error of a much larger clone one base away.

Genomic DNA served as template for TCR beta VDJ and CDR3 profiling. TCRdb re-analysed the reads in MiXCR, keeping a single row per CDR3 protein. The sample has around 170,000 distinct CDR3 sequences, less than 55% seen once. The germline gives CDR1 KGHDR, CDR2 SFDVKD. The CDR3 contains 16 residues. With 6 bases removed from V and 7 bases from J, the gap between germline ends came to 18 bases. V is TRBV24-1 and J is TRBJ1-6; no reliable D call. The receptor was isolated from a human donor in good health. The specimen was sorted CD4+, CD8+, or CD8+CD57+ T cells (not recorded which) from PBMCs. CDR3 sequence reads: CATSLGLNRRNSPLHF. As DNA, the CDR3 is TGTGCCACCAGTTTAGGTTTGAACCGCAGGAATTCACCCCTCCACTTT.